What follows are 27 T cell receptor beta chains derived from one specimen sequenced in a study of blood T cell repertoires in COVID-19. Sequencing was performed with immunoSEQ multiplex PCR; in TCRdb, only in-frame clones are kept and a portion is missing. The table lists around 95,000 clones, roughly 87% of them singletons. Sample: peripheral blood. The source of these receptors is a young man in a cohort sampled during active COVID-19.

The rearrangement links TRBV6-6 to TRBJ2-3, with TRBD1 as a possible D gene (7 bases). Germline lookup yields CDR1 MNHNY and CDR2 SVGAGI (reference sequence). This CDR3 is 15 amino acids long. With 4 bases removed from V and 7 bases from J, the gap between germline ends came to 18 bases. DNA of the CDR3: TGTGCCAGCAGTTTCCAGCGGGCAGGGGGGCATACGCAGTATTTT. Translated, it gives CASSFQRAGGHTQYF.

The rearrangement joins TRBV4-1 to TRBJ2-5; D is unresolved. V was shortened by 0 bases and J by 2 bases, with 7 bases between the two germline ends. CDR3 length equals 14 residues. Germline V gene lookup returns CDR1 MGHRA and CDR2 YSYEKL. The CDR3 nucleotides are TGCGCCAGCAGCCAAGATGGCAGTCAAGAGACCCAGTACTTC. It is translated as CASSQDGSQETQYF.

The chain links TRBV2 to TRBJ2-3, with TRBD1 matching over 7 bases. V shed 6 bases, J shed 3 bases, and the junction held 6 bases outside the gene matches. The CDR3 totals 14 residues. Germline V gene sequence: CDR1 SNHLY, CDR2 FYNNEI. The CDR3 loop is CASRQGPTTDTQYF. The CDR3 nucleotides are TGTGCCAGCAGACAGGGGCCCACAACAGATACGCAGTATTTT.

The rearrangement links TRBV5-1 to TRBJ2-1, with 10 bases aligning to TRBD1. Germline assignment: CDR1 SGHRS and CDR2 YFSETQ. J gave up 9 bases and V 3 bases, and 12 bases lay outside the gene matches. CDR3 size: 16 residues. CDR3 loop: CASSSYGTGEIGEQFF. The DNA for the CDR3 is TGCGCCAGCAGCTCCTACGGGACAGGGGAAATTGGTGAGCAGTTCTTC.

This clone appeared a single time. The rearrangement uses TRBV5-1 and TRBJ2-3; weak D call: TRBD1 (7 bases). Looked up from germline, CDR1 is SGHRS and CDR2 is YFSETQ. Trimming took off 4 bases at V and 0 bases at J, with 12 bases between the two ends. The CDR3 contains 15 residues. For the CDR3, the DNA is TGCGCCAGCAGCCAGGGGGGAACTAGCACAGATACGCAGTATTTT. Amino acids: CASSQGGTSTDTQYF.

This chain uses TRBV20-1 with TRBJ2-5; D is undetermined. CDR1 DFQATT and CDR2 SNEGSKA come from the germline V gene (reference sequence). The ends were cut back, 6 bases at V and 3 bases at J, with 8 bases in the middle. The CDR3 is 11 residues long. The CDR3 DNA follows: TGCAGTGCCAACCTAAAAGAGACCCAGTACTTC. Protein sequence: CSANLKETQYF.

This chain uses TRBV2 with TRBJ2-3, with TRBD1 matching 8 bases. Germline loops: CDR1 SNHLY, CDR2 FYNNEI. Trimming removed 7 bases from V and 1 base from J; junction bases left unmatched: 4. The CDR3 loop spans 14 amino acids. Here the CDR3 reads CASMTDRGTDTQYF. The CDR3 DNA sequence: TGTGCCAGCATGACGGACAGGGGCACAGATACGCAGTATTTT.

The chain links TRBV7-2 to TRBJ2-5; D perhaps matches TRBD2 (5 bases). Trimming pared 2 bases from V and 2 bases from J, leaving 12 bases between. The germline V gene has CDR1 SGHTA and CDR2 FQGNSA. This CDR3 spans 15 amino acids. The CDR3 bases are TGTGCCAGCAGCTTAAAGCGGAGCATACAAGAGACCCAGTACTTC. Its translation is CASSLKRSIQETQYF.

J is TRBJ2-3 and V is TRBV6-8; 8 bases are a match to TRBD2. CDR1 is MNHGY, CDR2 SAAAGT, per germline. The CDR3 runs to 18 residues. Trimming at V came to 1 base and at J to 5 bases, leaving 14 bases not matched to a gene. The DNA of the CDR3 is TGTGCCAGCAGTTACTTCAAAAAACGCCCCGGGAGGGAAGATACGCAGTATTTT. Its translation: CASSYFKKRPGREDTQYF.

The V call is TRBV18, the J call TRBJ1-4; D perhaps matches TRBD1 (5 bases). Trimming took 3 bases from V and 7 from J, leaving 15 bases between them. This CDR3 contains 15 residues. CDR1 KGHSH and CDR2 LQKENI come from the germline V gene. As DNA, the CDR3 is TGTGCCAGCTCACCCCAAGGGCAGGGCTCTGAAAAACTGTTTTTT. Amino acid sequence: CASSPQGQGSEKLFF.

This clone appeared once. The chain links TRBV11-2 to TRBJ2-2; a weak D match, TRBD1 (6 bases). The CDR3 sequence is 15 residues long. Trimming left V 5 bases short and J 7 bases short, with 17 bases between. CDR1 is SGHAT, CDR2 FQNNGV, per germline. CDR3 sequence (DNA): TGTGCCAGCAGCCCCCACTTCAGGGGTTACGGGGAGCTGTTTTTT. Encoded protein: CASSPHFRGYGELFF.

V gene TRBV6-6 combines with J gene TRBJ2-5, with TRBD1 matching over 9 bases. Germline CDR1 and CDR2: MNHNY and SVGAGI (reference sequence). CDR3 size: 15 residues. Trimming took 1 base from V and 4 from J; bases not matched to a gene: 4. The CDR3 spells CASSYWTGEGETQYF. As DNA, the CDR3 is TGTGCCAGCAGTTACTGGACAGGGGAAGGAGAGACCCAGTACTTC.

The chain carries TRBV6-5 and TRBJ2-5, with a tentative D call TRBD1 (6 bases). Trimming left V 2 bases short and J 2 bases short, with 15 bases between. Germline CDR1 and CDR2: MNHEY and SVGAGI. CDR3 length: 16 amino acids. CDR3: CASSYQGTPQQETQYF. DNA of the CDR3: TGTGCCAGCAGTTACCAGGGGACCCCCCAACAAGAGACCCAGTACTTC.

This sequence joins TRBV19 and TRBJ1-1; 7 bases line up with TRBD1. This CDR3 comprises 15 residues. CDR1 is LNHDA and CDR2 is SQIVND in the germline V gene (reference sequence). V dropped 6 bases and J dropped 1; count of bases not matched to a gene: 8. This chain's CDR3 is CASSTPGTANTEAFF. For the CDR3, the DNA is TGTGCCAGTAGCACCCCTGGGACAGCGAACACTGAAGCTTTCTTT.

This clone was found once. The V gene is TRBV20-1, the J gene TRBJ2-1; D gene uncertain. Looked up from germline, CDR1 is DFQATT and CDR2 is SNEGSKA (reference sequence). V lost 3 bases to trimming and J lost 0 bases, with 15 bases between them. This CDR3 spans 16 amino acids. The CDR3 nucleotides read TGCAGTGCTAGTCTGGATTTGCGGAGCTCCTACAATGAGCAGTTCTTC. Encoded protein: CSASLDLRSSYNEQFF.

The count of this clone is one. This chain links TRBV19 with TRBJ1-1, with 12 positions matching TRBD1. CDR3 length: 15 residues. After removal of 5 bases from V and 3 bases from J, the junction contained 4 bases not matched to a gene. Germline CDR1 is LNHDA and CDR2 is SQIVND (reference sequence). Written as DNA, the CDR3 is TGTGCCAGTAGTCCCGGGGACAGGGGGCACACTGAAGCTTTCTTT. It is translated as CASSPGDRGHTEAFF.

The V call is TRBV7-2, the J call TRBJ2-3, with D possibly matching TRBD2 (6 bases). Germline CDR1 is SGHTA and CDR2 is FQGNSA. The ends were cut back, 0 bases at V and 2 bases at J, with 15 bases in the middle. CDR3 length: 17 residues. The CDR3 DNA is TGTGCCAGCAGCTTAGCCGCCGGGACTCCCAACACAGATACGCAGTATTTT. It codes for CASSLAAGTPNTDTQYF.

The chain has TRBV24-1 and TRBJ2-7; 9 positions match TRBD1. This CDR3 region has 18 residues. Germline trimming cut 8 bases from V and 3 bases from J; bases unmatched to any gene: 19. Germline V gives CDR1 KGHDR, CDR2 SFDVKD. The CDR3 here is CATTPYRDRASLGYEQYF. The CDR3 nucleotides are TGTGCCACCACCCCATACCGGGACAGGGCCTCTCTAGGCTACGAGCAGTACTTC.

The chain joins TRBV29-1 to TRBJ2-3, with 7 bases aligning to TRBD1. The CDR3 totals 12 residues. J lost 7 bases, V lost 8 bases, and 9 bases had no gene match. Germline CDR1 is SQVTM and CDR2 is ANQGSEA. CDR3 DNA sequence: TGCAGCTCTTGGACAGGAACCAATACGCAGTATTTT. As protein: CSSWTGTNTQYF.

This CDR3 reads CASSPSTGLGANVLTF. The CDR3 DNA sequence: TGTGCCAGCAGCCCCAGTACGGGACTTGGGGCCAACGTCCTGACTTTC. This sequence joins TRBV7-2 and TRBJ2-6; D is possibly TRBD2 (6 bases). In germline, CDR1 is SGHTA, CDR2 FQGNSA. Trimming left V 5 bases short and J 3 bases short, with 14 bases between. The CDR3 is 16 residues long.

The J gene is TRBJ2-1, the V gene TRBV6-5; D not certain. The CDR3 loop spans 13 amino acids. The V and J ends lost 5 bases and 7 bases respectively, with 12 bases between them. CDR1 is MNHEY, CDR2 SVGAGI, per germline. The CDR3 sequence is CASSLYPRNEQFF. DNA for the CDR3: TGTGCCAGCAGTCTATACCCCCGGAATGAGCAGTTCTTC.

V usage is TRBV6-5 and J usage is TRBJ2-7; D may be TRBD2 (5 bases). The CDR3 covers 16 residues. The germline gives CDR1 MNHEY, CDR2 SVGAGI. V was shortened by 1 base and J by 3 bases, with 16 bases between the two germline ends. The CDR3 protein is CASSYLNGEGFYEQYF. For the CDR3, the DNA is TGTGCCAGCAGTTACTTAAACGGGGAAGGTTTCTACGAGCAGTACTTC.

The chain uses TRBV4-3 and TRBJ2-6; unclear D gene. The CDR3 is made up of 14 amino acids. V was clipped by 1 base and J by 4 bases, with 5 bases between them. Per the germline V gene, CDR1 is LGHNA and CDR2 is YSLEER. The DNA for the CDR3 is TGCGCCAGCAGCCAAGTCGAGGGGGCCAACGTCCTGACTTTC. Translating gives CASSQVEGANVLTF.

The chain couples TRBV4-1 to TRBJ1-1; 7 nucleotides align to TRBD1. Germline CDR1 is MGHRA and CDR2 is YSYEKL. The CDR3 is made up of 18 amino acids. With V trimmed by 1 base and J by 0 bases, 11 bases remained unmatched. The CDR3 reads CASSQGWRGQHMNTEAFF. CDR3 sequence (DNA): TGCGCCAGCAGCCAAGGGTGGCGGGGACAGCACATGAACACTGAAGCTTTCTTT.

J is TRBJ2-7 and V is TRBV7-2; D unclear. The CDR3 extends over 14 amino acids. Germline assignment: CDR1 SGHTA and CDR2 FQGNSA. V was cut by 0 bases and J by 6 bases, with 12 bases left in between. The CDR3 sequence is CASSLASRPSEQYF. CDR3 coding DNA: TGTGCCAGCAGCTTAGCGTCCCGTCCGAGCGAGCAGTACTTC.

V is TRBV19 and J is TRBJ2-7; a possible D gene is TRBD2 (7 bases). The CDR3 sequence is 15 residues long. Germline lookup yields CDR1 LNHDA and CDR2 SQIVND (reference sequence). The V end lost 3 bases, the J end lost 3 bases, and 15 bases lay between the germline ends. The CDR3 DNA sequence: TGTGCCAGTAGTATTCTGAGGGGGGGTGTCTACGAGCAGTACTTC. It specifies CASSILRGGVYEQYF.

The rearrangement joins TRBV5-8 to TRBJ2-2; 8 nucleotides line up with TRBD1. CDR3 length equals 15 residues. Germline CDR1 and CDR2: SGHTS and YDEGEE. V gave up 1 base and J gave up 6 bases; unmatched junction bases: 5. In DNA form, the CDR3 reads TGTGCCAGCAGCTTGCGGCAGGGGGCAGCCGGGGAGCTGTTTTTT. This translates into CASSLRQGAAGELFF. Based on the CDR3 plus reference TRBV5-8 and TRBJ2-2, the full variable domain is EAGVTQSPTHLIKTRGQQATLRCSPISGHTSVYWYQQALGLGLQFLLWYDEGEERNRGNFPPRFSGRQFPNYSSELNVNALELEDSALYLCASSLRQGAAGELFFGEGSRLTVL.